A single T cell receptor (beta chain) is shown here with its context. CDR1 is SGHRS and CDR2 is YFSETQ in the germline V gene. Trimming removed 0 bases from V and 2 bases from J, with 13 bases in between. This CDR3 contains 16 residues. Measured with immunoSEQ multiplex PCR; TCRdb has only the in-frame clones, and not every one. The sample contains tens of thousands of clones, about 90% of which appear only once. This specimen comes from a study of blood T cell repertoires in COVID-19. Background on the study: Acute-phase and convalescent COVID-19 samples originated in the United States, Italy and Spain. T cells, B-cell-depleted T cells, or PBMCs provided the cDNA or gDNA that served as material.

The rearrangement links TRBV5-1 to TRBJ2-3, with D possibly matching TRBD2 (6 bases). Specimen: peripheral blood. The receptor's source is a woman between 45 and 60 years old with COVID-19, enrolled during active disease. For the CDR3, the DNA is TGCGCCAGCAGCTTGGGGAGGGTTTTGTCCACAGATACGCAGTATTTT. This codes for CASSLGRVLSTDTQYF.